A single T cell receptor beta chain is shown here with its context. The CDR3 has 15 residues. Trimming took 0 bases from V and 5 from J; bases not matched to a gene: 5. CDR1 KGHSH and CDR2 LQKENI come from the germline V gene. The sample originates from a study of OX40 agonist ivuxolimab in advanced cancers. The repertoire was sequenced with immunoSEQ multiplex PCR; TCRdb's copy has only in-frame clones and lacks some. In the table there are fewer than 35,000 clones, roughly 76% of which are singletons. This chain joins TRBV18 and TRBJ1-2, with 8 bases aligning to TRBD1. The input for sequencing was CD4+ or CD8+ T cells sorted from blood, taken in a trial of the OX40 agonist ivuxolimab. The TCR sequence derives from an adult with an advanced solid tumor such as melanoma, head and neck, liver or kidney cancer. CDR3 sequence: CASSPPEQGVYGYTF. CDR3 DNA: TGTGCCAGCTCACCACCGGAACAGGGGGTGTATGGCTACACCTTC.